One and the same sample provided the 15 T cell receptor beta chains below, sequenced in a study of blood T cell repertoires in COVID-19. TCRdb keeps only in-frame clones here, not all; method: immunoSEQ multiplex PCR. Of about 350,000 clones listed, over 70% were seen once; the top ten hold nearly 6.5%. The sample was peripheral blood. The origin of the receptors is a woman aged 45-65 years with COVID-19, enrolled during active disease.

This chain uses TRBV27 with TRBJ2-2; TRBD1 matches at 7 bases. Germline CDR1 reads MNHEY; CDR2 reads SMNVEV (reference sequence). The CDR3 runs 18 residues. V gave up 4 bases and J gave up 1 base; unmatched junction bases: 12. The CDR3 nucleotides read TGTGCCAGCAGTTCGAGGAGTGACAGGGTTAGGAACACCGGGGAGCTGTTTTTT. This gives the protein CASSSRSDRVRNTGELFF.

The chain links TRBV6-2 or TRBV6-3 to TRBJ2-1, with D maybe TRBD2 (6 bases). The germline V gene has CDR1 MNHEY and CDR2 SVGEGT. This CDR3 has 16 amino acids. The ends were cut back, 2 bases at V and 7 bases at J, with 18 bases in the middle. CDR3 loop: CASSYAGGIVYNEQFF. For the CDR3, the DNA is TGTGCCAGCAGTTACGCCGGCGGGATTGTGTATAATGAGCAGTTCTTC.

This clone was counted only a few times. The V and J genes are TRBV10-1 and TRBJ2-2; 7 bases fit TRBD2. After removal of 4 bases from V and 5 bases from J, the junction contained 1 base not matched to a gene. CDR1 is WNHNN and CDR2 is SYGVQD in the germline V gene (reference sequence). CDR3 length: 13 amino acids. CDR3 in DNA: TGCGCCAGCAGTGGGGAGGGGACCGGGGAGCTGTTTTTT. Its protein product is CASSGEGTGELFF.

This chain uses TRBV10-1 with TRBJ1-1, with D maybe TRBD1 (5 bases). This CDR3 is 13 amino acids long. The germline V gene has CDR1 WNHNN and CDR2 SYGVQD (reference sequence). Trimming cost V 6 bases and J 1 base, with 9 bases left between them. The CDR3 nucleotides read TGCGCCAGCAGGGACACGAAGAACACTGAAGCTTTCTTT. Translation: CASRDTKNTEAFF.

Points on this clone: This sample includes further DNA sequences coding for the same CDR3. Here the CDR3 DNA reads TGCGCCAGCAGCTTTAGCGGGAACCAAGAGACCCAGTACTTC. This encodes CASSFSGNQETQYF. The chain employs TRBV5-1 and TRBJ2-5; 8 bases fit TRBD2. V trimming: 2 bases; J trimming: 0 bases; junction bases outside the gene matches: 0. This CDR3 is 14 amino acids long. Germline V gives CDR1 SGHRS, CDR2 YFSETQ.

The chain uses TRBV18 and TRBJ1-6; possible D gene TRBD1, 5 bases. Germline V gives CDR1 KGHSH, CDR2 LQKENI. Trimming removed 6 bases at V and 6 bases at J, with 9 bases between. The CDR3 has 13 amino acids. CDR3 coding DNA: TGTGCCAGCTCGGCAGGGCCTAATTCACCCCTCCACTTT. It specifies CASSAGPNSPLHF.

The gene calls are TRBV7-9 and TRBJ1-1, with D tentatively TRBD1 (5 bases). Germline CDR1 SEHNR, CDR2 FQNEAQ (reference sequence). Trimming took off 4 bases at V and 4 bases at J, with 16 bases between the two ends. This CDR3 spans 15 amino acids. CDR3: CASSSYRPQGTEAFF. In DNA form, the CDR3 reads TGTGCCAGCAGCTCTTACAGGCCCCAGGGCACTGAAGCTTTCTTT.

This clone turned up a few times. The chain recombines TRBV27 with TRBJ1-6; tentative D call: TRBD1 (5 bases). V was pared by 4 bases and J by 5 bases, with 21 bases between. The CDR3 covers 18 residues. Germline CDR1 and CDR2: MNHEY and SMNVEV (reference sequence). CDR3 sequence: CASSSLRFGGVNNSPLHF. CDR3 coding DNA: TGTGCCAGCAGTTCCCTCCGGTTTGGAGGGGTGAATAATTCACCCCTCCACTTT.

The gene calls are TRBV5-1 and TRBJ2-1; 12 bases line up with TRBD1. The CDR3 sequence is 14 residues long. Germline values: CDR1 SGHRS, CDR2 YFSETQ. Trimming at V came to 4 bases and at J to 12 bases, leaving 8 bases not matched to a gene. The CDR3 sequence: CASSPGTGGIGQFF. CDR3 bases: TGCGCCAGCAGCCCCGGGACAGGGGGCATCGGGCAGTTCTTC.

V gene TRBV11-2 combines with J gene TRBJ1-5, with 7 nucleotides matching TRBD1. Looked up from germline, CDR1 is SGHAT and CDR2 is FQNNGV. V dropped 1 base and J dropped 8; count of bases not matched to a gene: 5. This CDR3 is built from 14 residues. The CDR3 region is CASSLGQGREPQHF. The DNA for the CDR3 is TGTGCCAGCAGCTTAGGACAGGGCCGGGAGCCCCAGCATTTT.

The chain has TRBV28 and TRBJ1-5; no reliable D call. V dropped 6 bases and J dropped 7 bases, with 13 bases sitting between them. This CDR3 region has 13 residues. CDR1 MDHEN and CDR2 SYDVKM come from the germline V gene. The CDR3 protein is CASRNPGSQPQHF. The CDR3 DNA follows: TGTGCCAGCAGGAACCCCGGTAGCCAGCCCCAGCATTTT.

The V call is TRBV19, the J call TRBJ1-5, with D possibly matching TRBD1 (5 bases). From germline, CDR1 is LNHDA and CDR2 SQIVND (reference sequence). The CDR3 consists of 12 residues. Trimming took off 6 bases at V and 10 bases at J, with 13 bases between the two ends. CDR3 bases: TGTGCCAGTAGGACTCAGGGAGGACCCCAGCATTTT. Encoded protein: CASRTQGGPQHF.

As DNA, the CDR3 is TGTGCCAGCAGCTTGAGGACAGGGGTTCAAACAGATACGCAGTATTTT. Its protein is CASSLRTGVQTDTQYF. The gene calls are TRBV5-6 and TRBJ2-3; 9 bases are a match to TRBD1. The germline CDR1 and CDR2 sequences are SGHDT and YYEEEE. V was clipped by 1 base and J by 3 bases; unmatched bases: 6. This CDR3 region has 16 residues.

The CDR3 loop reads CASSLNRAGANVLTF. In nucleotides, the CDR3 is TGTGCCAGCAGCTTAAACAGGGCTGGGGCCAACGTCCTGACTTTC. V and J are TRBV11-2 and TRBJ2-6, with D possibly being TRBD1 (6 bases). Trimming took off 2 bases at V and 2 bases at J, with 7 bases between the two ends. The germline V gene has CDR1 SGHAT and CDR2 FQNNGV. The CDR3 has 15 amino acids.

This sequence joins TRBV13 and TRBJ2-1; a possible D gene is TRBD1 (5 bases). V was trimmed by 2 bases and J by 4 bases, leaving 6 bases between them. The CDR3 runs to 13 residues. Germline loops: CDR1 PRHDT, CDR2 FYEKMQ (reference sequence). CDR3 region: CASSLRGYNEQFF. The CDR3 coding sequence is TGTGCCAGCAGCTTAAGGGGTTACAATGAGCAGTTCTTC.